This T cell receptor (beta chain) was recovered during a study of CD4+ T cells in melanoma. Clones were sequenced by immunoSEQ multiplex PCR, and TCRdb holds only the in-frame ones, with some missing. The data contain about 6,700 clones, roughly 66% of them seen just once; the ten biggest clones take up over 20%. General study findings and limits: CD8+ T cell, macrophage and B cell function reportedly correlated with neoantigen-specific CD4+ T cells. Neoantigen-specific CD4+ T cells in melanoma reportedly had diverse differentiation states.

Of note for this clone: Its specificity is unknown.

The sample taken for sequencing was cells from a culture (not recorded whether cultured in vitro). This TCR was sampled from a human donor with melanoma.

The DNA for the CDR3 is TGTGCCAGCAGCAAGACGGCGGACTGGGTTTTCGGCTACGAGCAGTACTTC. Its translation: CASSKTADWVFGYEQYF. V gene TRBV14 combines with J gene TRBJ2-7; tentative D call: TRBD2 (5 bases). Germline-derived CDR1 and CDR2 are SGHDN and FVKESK. V was pared by 5 bases and J by 3 bases, with 23 bases between. The CDR3 consists of 17 residues. Combining the CDR3 with reference TRBV14 and TRBJ2-7 gives the whole variable domain EAGVTQFPSHSVIEKGQTVTLRCDPISGHDNLYWYRRVMGKEIKFLLHFVKESKQDESGMPNNRFLAERTGGTYSTLKVQPAELEDSGVYFCASSKTADWVFGYEQYFGPGTRLTVT.